This T cell receptor beta chain was sequenced in a study of cytomegalovirus exposure and HLA in healthy donors. On the study more broadly: A previous analysis identified about 110 million unique TCR beta sequences derived from roughly 190 million T cells.

PCR amplification relied on 60 Vbeta primers (plus 13 Jbeta primers). Some clones are missing from TCRdb's copy, which holds only in-frame ones; the method was immunoSEQ multiplex PCR. The sample shows about 200,000 clones, 75% to 85% of them seen only once. On this clone: Antigen unknown.

Everyone who donated was a healthy bone marrow donor. Germline assignment: CDR1 SGHTA and CDR2 FQGNSA. V dropped 2 bases and J dropped 6; count of bases not matched to a gene: 13. The CDR3 is 17 amino acids. Study-wide results and limits: A list of 164 TCR beta chains associated with cytomegalovirus was given.

The chain joins TRBV7-2 to TRBJ2-1, with 7 bases identical to TRBD2. The sequencing sample was made of PBMCs. This receptor was obtained from a woman aged 40 to 49 in good health and CMV-seronegative. The CDR3 protein is CASSLLVGGPISNEQFF. Written as DNA, the CDR3 is TGTGCCAGCAGCTTATTAGTGGGAGGGCCTATCAGCAATGAGCAGTTCTTC.